What follows is one T cell receptor (beta chain) and its context. The junction does not match germline at one end; this may be a read error. 60 Vbeta and 13 Jbeta primers were used in PCR. Method: immunoSEQ multiplex PCR; TCRdb's copy keeps in-frame clones and lacks some. The table lists roughly 140,000 clones, over 65% of them singletons, with approximately 1.6% in the top ten. This entry is derived from a study of cytomegalovirus exposure and HLA in healthy donors. The sequence was collected from a woman aged 25 to 39 in good health and CMV-seronegative. The source material was PBMCs.

In nucleotides, the CDR3 is TGTGCTAGCAGACAGGGACTAGCGGGGGAACAAGAGACCCAGTACTTC. It encodes CASRQGLAGEQETQYF. This chain uses TRBV7-7 with TRBJ2-5; 14 bases are a match to TRBD2. The CDR3 has 16 residues. Germline CDR1 and CDR2: SSHAT and FNYEAQ (reference sequence).